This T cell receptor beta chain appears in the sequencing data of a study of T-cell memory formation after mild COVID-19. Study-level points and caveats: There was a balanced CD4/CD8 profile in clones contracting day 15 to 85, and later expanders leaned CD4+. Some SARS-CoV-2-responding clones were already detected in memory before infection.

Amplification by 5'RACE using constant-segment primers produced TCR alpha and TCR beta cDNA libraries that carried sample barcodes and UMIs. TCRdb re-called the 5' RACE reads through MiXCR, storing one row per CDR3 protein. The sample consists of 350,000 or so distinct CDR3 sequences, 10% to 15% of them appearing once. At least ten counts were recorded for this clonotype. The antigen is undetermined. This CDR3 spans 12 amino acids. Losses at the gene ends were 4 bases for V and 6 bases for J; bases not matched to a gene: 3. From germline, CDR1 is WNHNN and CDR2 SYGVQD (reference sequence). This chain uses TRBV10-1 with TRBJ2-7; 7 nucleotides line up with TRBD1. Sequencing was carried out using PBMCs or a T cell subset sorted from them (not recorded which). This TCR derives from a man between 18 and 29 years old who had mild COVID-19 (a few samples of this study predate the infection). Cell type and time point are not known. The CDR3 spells CASSGAGGEQYF. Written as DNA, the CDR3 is TGCGCCAGCAGTGGTGCAGGGGGCGAGCAGTACTTC.